The T cell receptor (beta chain) described here comes from a study of blood T cell repertoires in COVID-19. As for the study in general: COVID-19 samples collected from the United States, Italy and Spain covered acute and convalescent phases.

This clone was counted a single time. From germline, CDR1 is ENHRY and CDR2 SYGVKD. V dropped 11 bases and J dropped 5; count of bases not matched to a gene: 10. CDR3 length: 13 amino acids. Those who participated ranged in age from roughly 18 to 100 years and resided in about two dozen US areas. Participants were placed into cohorts based on the clinical history they reported. Produced via immunoSEQ multiplex PCR; TCRdb's table is partial and in-frame only. Among some 340,000 clones listed, 83% were seen once. The chain recombines TRBV10-3 with TRBJ2-7; 9 bases align to TRBD1. Sequencing input: PBMCs or T cells enriched from blood (not recorded which). The receptor was derived from a woman between 50 and 59 years old who had recovered from COVID-19. CDR3 DNA sequence: TGTGCCGGCCGGGACAGGGCGTTCGACGAGCAGTACTTC. It encodes CAGRDRAFDEQYF.